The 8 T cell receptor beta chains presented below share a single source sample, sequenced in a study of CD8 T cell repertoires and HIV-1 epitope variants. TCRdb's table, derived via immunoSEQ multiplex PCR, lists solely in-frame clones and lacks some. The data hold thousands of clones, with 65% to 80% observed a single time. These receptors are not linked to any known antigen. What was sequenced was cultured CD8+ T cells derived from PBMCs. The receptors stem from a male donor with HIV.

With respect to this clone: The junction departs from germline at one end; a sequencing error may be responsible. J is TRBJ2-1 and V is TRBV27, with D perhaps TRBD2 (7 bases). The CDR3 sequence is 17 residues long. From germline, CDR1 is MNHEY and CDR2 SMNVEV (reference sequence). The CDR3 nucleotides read TGTGCCAGCAGCTTATTAAACCCGGGACGGGGGGCTAATGAGCAGTTCTTC. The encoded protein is CASSLLNPGRGANEQFF.

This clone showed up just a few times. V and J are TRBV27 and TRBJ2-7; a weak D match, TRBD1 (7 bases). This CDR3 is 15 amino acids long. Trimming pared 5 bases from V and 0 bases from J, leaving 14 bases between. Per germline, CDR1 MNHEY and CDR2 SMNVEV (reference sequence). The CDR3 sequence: CASSPSGGPSYEQYF. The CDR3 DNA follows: TGTGCCAGCAGTCCCTCAGGGGGGCCCTCCTACGAGCAGTACTTC.

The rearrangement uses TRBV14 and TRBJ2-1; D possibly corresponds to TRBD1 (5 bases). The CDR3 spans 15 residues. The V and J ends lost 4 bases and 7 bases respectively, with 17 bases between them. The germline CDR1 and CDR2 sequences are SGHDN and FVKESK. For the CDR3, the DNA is TGTGCCAGCAGCCTACTATCGGCAGGGCGGAATGAGCAGTTCTTC. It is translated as CASSLLSAGRNEQFF.

In nucleotides, the CDR3 is TGTGCCAGCAGCCCAATCGGGGAGAACACCGGGGAGCTGTTTTTT. Its translation is CASSPIGENTGELFF. V usage is TRBV7-3 and J usage is TRBJ2-2, with a tentative D call TRBD2 (5 bases). The germline V gene has CDR1 SGHTA and CDR2 FQGTGA. The V gene lost 5 bases and the J gene lost 1 base, with 11 bases spanning the gap. This CDR3 is built from 15 residues.

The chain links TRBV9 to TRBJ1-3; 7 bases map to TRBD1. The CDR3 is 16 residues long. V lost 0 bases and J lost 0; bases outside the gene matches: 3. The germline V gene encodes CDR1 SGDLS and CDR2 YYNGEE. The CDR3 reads CASSVGQGISGNTIYF. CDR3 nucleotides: TGTGCCAGCAGCGTAGGACAGGGAATCTCTGGAAACACCATATATTTT.

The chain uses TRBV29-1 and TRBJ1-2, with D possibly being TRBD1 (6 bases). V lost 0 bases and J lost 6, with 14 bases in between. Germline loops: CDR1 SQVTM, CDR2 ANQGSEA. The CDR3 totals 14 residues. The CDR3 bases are TGCAGCGTTGAAGATATGGGGGGCGTGGATGGCTACACCTTC. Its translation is CSVEDMGGVDGYTF.

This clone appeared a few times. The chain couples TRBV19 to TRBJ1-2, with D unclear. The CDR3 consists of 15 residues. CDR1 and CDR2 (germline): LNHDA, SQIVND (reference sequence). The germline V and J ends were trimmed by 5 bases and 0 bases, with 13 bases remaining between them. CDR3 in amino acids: CASSGVEGPNYGYTF. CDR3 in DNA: TGTGCCAGTAGTGGAGTCGAGGGCCCTAACTATGGCTACACCTTC.

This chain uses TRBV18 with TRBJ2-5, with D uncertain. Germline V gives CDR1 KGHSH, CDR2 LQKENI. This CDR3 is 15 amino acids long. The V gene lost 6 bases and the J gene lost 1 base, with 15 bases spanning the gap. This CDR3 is CASSNPRGVQETQYF. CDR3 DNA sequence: TGTGCCAGCTCCAACCCTCGCGGTGTCCAAGAGACCCAGTACTTC.